The T cell receptor (beta chain) described here comes from a study of shared clonotypes between healthy human individuals. The CDR3 length is 15 residues. V dropped 2 bases and J dropped 1; count of bases not matched to a gene: 2. Germline loops: CDR1 MDHEN, CDR2 SYDVKM. Sequenced by immunoSEQ multiplex PCR; TCRdb stores in-frame clones only, minus some. The sample shows about 640,000 clones, roughly 70% of them seen only once. The material sequenced was memory CD4+ T cells sorted from blood. Subset given: CD45RA-negative fraction. This TCR was recovered from a woman between 25 and 40 years old in good health. V and J are TRBV28 and TRBJ2-3; 8 nucleotides match TRBD2. CDR3 nucleotide sequence: TGTGCCAGCAGTTTACCGCGGGGGGGCACAGATACGCAGTATTTT. It is translated as CASSLPRGGTDTQYF.